The clone carrying this T cell receptor (beta chain) was counted only a few times. Its antigen is not identified. This entry comes from a study of T cells in Graves' hyperthyroidism and ophthalmopathy. Study-wide findings and caveats: Clonotypes that were expanded in thyroid above 0.001 mostly appeared in blood too.

Between the trimmed V and J ends, which lost 3 bases and 6 bases, there was a span of 11 bases. CDR3 length: 13 residues. Germline-derived CDR1 and CDR2 are GTSNPN and SVGIG (reference sequence). Researchers took RNA transcripts and amplified the TCR beta CDR3 regions from them. First-round RT-PCR targeting the TCR CDR3 was performed with the HTBI primer set. TCRdb re-called the multiplex PCR reads with MiXCR, one entry per CDR3 protein. The sample records around 700,000 distinct CDR3 sequences, 18% being singletons. The sequenced material came from blood. The TCR sequence derives from a woman aged 50 to 65 with Graves' hyperthyroidism that later progressed to Graves' ophthalmopathy. This sequence joins TRBV30 and TRBJ1-4; TRBD1 might be the D (5 bases). The CDR3 coding sequence is TGTGCCTGGAGCGGGACGGACCATGAAAAACTGTTTTTT. It yields the protein CAWSGTDHEKLFF.